This entry lists 10 T cell receptor beta chains sequenced from one sample in a study of PD-1 blockade in mismatch repair-deficient tumors. Profiling relied on immunoSEQ multiplex PCR, and the TCRdb table lists in-frame clones only, not all of them. The table lists about 84,000 clones, around 85% of them singletons, with around 2.7% in the top ten. The sample consisted of peripheral blood, taken 12 weeks after starting pembrolizumab. The source is an adult with mismatch repair-deficient cancer.

This clone was detected once. This sequence joins TRBV6-5 and TRBJ2-1; TRBD2 matches at 7 bases. In germline, CDR1 is MNHEY, CDR2 SVGAGI. V gave up 8 bases and J gave up 8 bases; unmatched junction bases: 15. The CDR3 is 15 residues long. CDR3 loop: CASRTPRTRGDEQFF. In DNA, the CDR3 is TGTGCCAGCCGCACCCCTCGGACTAGAGGCGATGAGCAGTTCTTC.

V and J are TRBV5-1 and TRBJ2-2; TRBD2 agrees at 9 bases. Germline assignment: CDR1 SGHRS and CDR2 YFSETQ. The V and J ends lost 3 bases and 0 bases, in that order; junction bases with no gene match: 6. There are 17 residues in the CDR3. The CDR3 DNA reads as TGCGCCAGCAGCTGGCAGCCTAGCGGGGCGAACACCGGGGAGCTGTTTTTT. As protein: CASSWQPSGANTGELFF.

The chain carries TRBV29-1 and TRBJ2-3; 13 bases fit TRBD2. V lost 3 bases to trimming and J lost 7 bases; unmatched junction nucleotides: 7. The CDR3 runs to 15 residues. Per the germline V gene, CDR1 is SQVTM and CDR2 is ANQGSEA. Here the CDR3 reads CSVDGLAGDVNTQYF. The CDR3 DNA reads TGCAGCGTTGACGGACTAGCGGGAGATGTAAATACGCAGTATTTT.

On this clone itself: Other DNA sequences in this specimen translate into the identical CDR3. The chain joins TRBV14 to TRBJ2-1; D call uncertain. This CDR3 spans 13 amino acids. The ends were cut back, 0 bases at V and 14 bases at J, with 14 bases in the middle. The germline V gene has CDR1 SGHDN and CDR2 FVKESK. CDR3 nucleotide sequence: TGTGCCAGCAGCCAAGATTCGGGCAGACCGAAGTTCTTC. Its translation: CASSQDSGRPKFF.

The chain combines TRBV29-1 with TRBJ2-2; tentatively, D is TRBD2 (5 bases). The V end lost 6 bases, the J end lost 7 bases, and 15 bases lay between the germline ends. Germline CDR1 and CDR2: SQVTM and ANQGSEA. The CDR3 spans 13 residues. As DNA, the CDR3 is TGCAGCGTCCGGGATATCCCCGGCGGGGAGCTGTTTTTT. This codes for CSVRDIPGGELFF.

This clone showed up just once. The chain couples TRBV18 to TRBJ2-7; 7 bases agree with TRBD1. Germline CDR1 KGHSH, CDR2 LQKENI. The CDR3 has 15 residues. The J segment lost 5 bases and the V segment lost 1 base, leaving 8 bases of the junction unmatched. CDR3 sequence reads: CASSPLSGGWNEQYF. The CDR3 DNA is TGTGCCAGCTCACCACTTTCAGGGGGTTGGAACGAGCAGTACTTC.

The chain combines TRBV7-3 with TRBJ2-6; 8 nucleotides match TRBD1. Germline V gene lookup returns CDR1 SGHTA and CDR2 FQGTGA. V lost 5 bases and J lost 3; bases outside the gene matches: 6. The CDR3 has 16 amino acids. CDR3 nucleotides: TGTGCCAGCAGCATGACAGGGGTTGGTGGGGCCAACGTCCTGACTTTC. This codes for CASSMTGVGGANVLTF. Variable domain in full (rest from reference TRBV7-3 and TRBJ2-6): GAGVSQTPSNKVTEKGKYVELRCDPISGHTALYWYRQSLGQGPEFLIYFQGTGAADDSGLPNDRFFAVRPEGSVSTLKIQRTERGDSAVYLCASSMTGVGGANVLTFGAGSRLTVL.

The chain has TRBV30 and TRBJ1-3; possible D gene TRBD1, 5 bases. This CDR3 contains 15 residues. The germline V gene encodes CDR1 GTSNPN and CDR2 SVGIG (reference sequence). Trimming pared 1 base from V and 2 bases from J, leaving 12 bases between. The CDR3 nucleotides are TGTGCCTGGAGTGCCCTCGGGACGGCTGGAAACACCATATATTTT. Translating gives CAWSALGTAGNTIYF.

This chain links TRBV7-2 with TRBJ2-3; D is unclear. The V gene lost 6 bases and the J gene lost 1 base, with 11 bases spanning the gap. The V gene's germline CDR1 is SGHTA and CDR2 FQGNSA. This CDR3 has 14 residues. CDR3 in DNA: TGTGCCAGCAGTTCCGCCTACGGCACAGATACGCAGTATTTT. The encoded protein is CASSSAYGTDTQYF.

The gene calls are TRBV9 and TRBJ2-1; TRBD2 aligns across 7 bases. The V gene end was trimmed by 4 bases and the J gene end by 6 bases; junction bases not matched to a gene: 7. The V gene's germline CDR1 is SGDLS and CDR2 YYNGEE. CDR3 length equals 14 residues. The CDR3 sequence: CASSPGGGGNEQFF. The CDR3 coding sequence is TGTGCCAGCAGCCCCGGAGGCGGGGGCAATGAGCAGTTCTTC. The variable domain in full, with the rest retrieved from reference TRBV9 and TRBJ2-1, is DSGVTQTPKHLITATGQRVTLRCSPRSGDLSVYWYQQSLDQGLQFLIQYYNGEERAKGNILERFSAQQFPDLHSELNLSSLELGDSALYFCASSPGGGGNEQFFGPGTRLTVL.